The 13 T cell receptor beta chains presented below share a single source sample, sequenced in a study of cytomegalovirus exposure and HLA in healthy donors. 60 Vbeta and 13 Jbeta primers were used in PCR. TCRdb keeps only in-frame clones here, not all; method: immunoSEQ multiplex PCR. The table includes fewer than 250,000 clones, 75% to 80% detected once. Sequencing used PBMCs. All receptors come from a man aged 18 to 30 in good health and CMV-seronegative.

V and J are TRBV7-9 and TRBJ2-7, with TRBD1 as a possible D gene (5 bases). From germline, CDR1 is SEHNR and CDR2 FQNEAQ (reference sequence). Trimming left V 4 bases short and J 3 bases short, with 13 bases between. The CDR3 runs 14 residues. The CDR3 reads CASSSSLTGYEQYF. The DNA of the CDR3 is TGTGCCAGCAGCTCCTCTCTCACAGGCTACGAGCAGTACTTC.

The genes are TRBV14 and TRBJ1-3; no reliable D call. CDR3 length: 14 amino acids. In germline, CDR1 is SGHDN, CDR2 FVKESK. The V and J ends lost 5 bases and 0 bases respectively, with 8 bases between them. CDR3: CASSYPSSGNTIYF. The CDR3 DNA follows: TGTGCCAGCAGCTACCCGAGCTCTGGAAACACCATATATTTT.

CDR3: CASSLQDRGRYGYTF. CDR3 nucleotide sequence: TGTGCCAGCAGTTTACAGGACAGGGGCAGGTATGGCTACACCTTC. This chain joins TRBV28 and TRBJ1-2; 9 bases agree with TRBD1. Trimming took 2 bases from V and 5 from J; bases not matched to a gene: 6. Germline V CDR1 and CDR2: MDHEN, SYDVKM. This CDR3 is built from 15 residues.

J is TRBJ2-3 and V is TRBV7-8; 7 positions match TRBD1. Trimming removed 3 bases from V and 4 bases from J; junction bases left unmatched: 4. The CDR3 covers 14 residues. Per the germline V gene, CDR1 is SGHVS and CDR2 is FQNEAQ. DNA of the CDR3: TGTGCCAGCAGCTTCGGGACAGATTCAGATACGCAGTATTTT. It translates to CASSFGTDSDTQYF.

The V call is TRBV9, the J call TRBJ2-1; D uncertain. The CDR3 is made up of 15 amino acids. V lost 6 bases and J lost 4, with 17 bases in between. Germline lookup yields CDR1 SGDLS and CDR2 YYNGEE. This chain's CDR3 is CASTRTSTNYNEQFF. The CDR3, as DNA: TGTGCCAGCACCCGTACCTCGACAAATTACAATGAGCAGTTCTTC.

The chain couples TRBV7-5 to TRBJ1-5; the D segment call TRBD1 is taken from the table without a DNA check. TRBV7-5 is shown as a pseudogene. There are 16 residues in the CDR3. CDR3 loop: CARSAERTGGEEPQHF. The CDR3 bases are TGTGCCAGAAGCGCAGAGAGGACAGGGGGCGAGGAGCCCCAGCATTTT.

J is TRBJ2-7 and V is TRBV13; 7 bases fit TRBD1. There are 16 residues in the CDR3. Germline CDR1 and CDR2: PRHDT and FYEKMQ (reference sequence). Trimming cost V 3 bases and J 0 bases; bases outside gene matches: 8. The chain's CDR3 is CASSFTGVGTSYEQYF. CDR3 nucleotide sequence: TGTGCCAGCAGCTTTACAGGGGTTGGGACCTCCTACGAGCAGTACTTC.

The genes are TRBV14 and TRBJ2-1; D might be TRBD1 (5 bases). The CDR3 length is 17 residues. Deletions cut 2 bases from V and 7 bases from J, with 21 bases between. The germline CDR1 and CDR2 sequences are SGHDN and FVKESK. CDR3 in DNA: TGTGCCAGCAGCCAACTATCCCTGAGAGATAGGGGTAATGAGCAGTTCTTC. This gives the protein CASSQLSLRDRGNEQFF. Full variable domain (remainder filled in from reference TRBV14 and TRBJ2-1): EAGVTQFPSHSVIEKGQTVTLRCDPISGHDNLYWYRRVMGKEIKFLLHFVKESKQDESGMPNNRFLAERTGGTYSTLKVQPAELEDSGVYFCASSQLSLRDRGNEQFFGPGTRLTVL.

The J gene is TRBJ2-1, the V gene TRBV9, with D perhaps TRBD2 (5 bases). V lost 0 bases and J 2 bases, leaving 12 bases between the germline ends. This CDR3 contains 16 residues. In germline, CDR1 is SGDLS, CDR2 YYNGEE. In DNA form, the CDR3 reads TGTGCCAGCAGCGTAGGAGGGTCCTCGACCTACAATGAGCAGTTCTTC. It translates to CASSVGGSSTYNEQFF.

V is TRBV5-5 and J is TRBJ1-6, with TRBD1 matching 10 bases. The germline CDR1 and CDR2 sequences are SGHKS and YYEKEE (reference sequence). V dropped 0 bases and J dropped 9; count of bases not matched to a gene: 0. CDR3 length equals 14 residues. CDR3 DNA: TGTGCCAGCAGCTTGGGGACAGGGGGTTCACCCCTCCACTTT. Translated, it gives CASSLGTGGSPLHF.

This clone was observed a single time. The chain couples TRBV11-3 to TRBJ1-3; 7 bases are a match to TRBD1. The length of the CDR3 is 14 residues. The germline CDR1 and CDR2 sequences are SGHNT and YENEEA. The J segment lost 0 bases and the V segment lost 11 bases, leaving 7 bases of the junction unmatched. CDR3 in DNA: TGTGCCTCCACGGAGGGGGCCTCTGGAAACACCATATATTTT. Residues: CASTEGASGNTIYF.

In this sample, this clone turned up once. The chain employs TRBV6-6 and TRBJ2-7; 9 bases agree with TRBD2. The CDR3 is 16 amino acids. The ends lost 2 bases at V and 3 bases at J; junction bases unmatched: 8. CDR1 is MNHNY, CDR2 SVGAGI, per germline (reference sequence). The DNA of the CDR3 is TGTGCCAGCAGTTACCGCGTGACTAGCGGAATCTACGAGCAGTACTTC. The encoded protein is CASSYRVTSGIYEQYF.

V and J are TRBV6-5 and TRBJ2-5; TRBD1 aligns across 9 bases. CDR1 is MNHEY, CDR2 SVGAGI, per germline. This CDR3 contains 14 residues. V was pared by 6 bases and J by 4 bases, with 6 bases of the junction left unmatched. The DNA of the CDR3 is TGTGCCAGCAGCCTTGGACAGGGGACAGAGACCCAGTACTTC. Its protein product is CASSLGQGTETQYF.